This TCR beta chain was retrieved from a study of shared clonotypes between healthy human individuals. Study background: Two women and three men aged 18 to 49 served as donors.

The replicate PCRs on unsorted PBMC were given about 0.3 ug DNA, which is 30,000 to 35,000 T cell genomes. In the source study's methods: As immunoSEQ supplied junction-only sequences (without quality scores), filtering differed. Clones were read by immunoSEQ multiplex PCR, and TCRdb kept only the in-frame ones, dropping some. V and J calls plus clone size are reproduced from that table; the DNA served to infer D and trimming. Among roughly 480,000 clones listed, around 80% were seen once. This clone was counted a few times. Within Nashville, Tennessee resided all donors, each a Caucasian adult. V was cut by 6 bases and J by 1 base, with 15 bases left in between. This CDR3 is built from 15 residues. Per the germline V gene, CDR1 is SGHTA and CDR2 is FQGNSA.

The source of this sequence is a woman in her thirties or forties in good health. Some clones in this sample may be carry-over from other donors' samples. The chain couples TRBV7-2 to TRBJ1-1; no clear D. The material sequenced was PBMCs. The chain's CDR3 is CASRYDPGGNTEAFF. The CDR3 DNA follows: TGTGCCAGCAGGTACGATCCGGGAGGGAACACTGAAGCTTTCTTT.